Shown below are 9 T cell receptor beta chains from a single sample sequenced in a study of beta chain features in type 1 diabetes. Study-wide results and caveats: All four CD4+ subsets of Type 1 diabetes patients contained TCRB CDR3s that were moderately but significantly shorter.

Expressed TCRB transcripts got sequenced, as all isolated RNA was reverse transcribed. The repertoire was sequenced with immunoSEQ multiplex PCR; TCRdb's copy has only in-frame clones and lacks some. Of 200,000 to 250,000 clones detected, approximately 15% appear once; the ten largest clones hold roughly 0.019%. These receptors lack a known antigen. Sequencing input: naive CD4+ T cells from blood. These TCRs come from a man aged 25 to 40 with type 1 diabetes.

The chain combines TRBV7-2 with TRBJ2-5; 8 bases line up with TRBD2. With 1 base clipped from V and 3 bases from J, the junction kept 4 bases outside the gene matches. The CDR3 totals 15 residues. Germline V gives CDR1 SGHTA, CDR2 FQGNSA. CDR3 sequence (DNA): TGTGCCAGCAGCTTAGATCACGGGGGGGAAGAGACCCAGTACTTC. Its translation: CASSLDHGGEETQYF.

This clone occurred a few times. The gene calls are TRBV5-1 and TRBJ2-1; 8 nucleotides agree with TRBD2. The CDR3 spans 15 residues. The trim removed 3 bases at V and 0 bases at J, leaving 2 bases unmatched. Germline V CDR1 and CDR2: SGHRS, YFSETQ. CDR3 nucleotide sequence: TGCGCCAGCAGCTGGAGCGGGAGCTCCTACAATGAGCAGTTCTTC. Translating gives CASSWSGSSYNEQFF.

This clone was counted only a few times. CDR3 amino acids: CSANGGAVDTEAFF. As DNA, the CDR3 is TGCAGCGCAAATGGGGGGGCGGTTGACACTGAAGCTTTCTTT. The chain employs TRBV29-1 and TRBJ1-1; a weak D match, TRBD1 (6 bases). Germline V lookup: CDR1 SQVTM, CDR2 ANQGSEA. The CDR3 extends over 14 amino acids. V was clipped by 7 bases and J by 3 bases, with 18 bases between them.

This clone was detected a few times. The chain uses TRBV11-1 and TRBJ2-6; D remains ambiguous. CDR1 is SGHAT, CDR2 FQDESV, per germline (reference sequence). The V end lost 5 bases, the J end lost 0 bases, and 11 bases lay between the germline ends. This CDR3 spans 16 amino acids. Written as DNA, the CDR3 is TGTGCCAGCAGCCAAGACTCCCCCTCTGGGGCCAACGTCCTGACTTTC. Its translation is CASSQDSPSGANVLTF.

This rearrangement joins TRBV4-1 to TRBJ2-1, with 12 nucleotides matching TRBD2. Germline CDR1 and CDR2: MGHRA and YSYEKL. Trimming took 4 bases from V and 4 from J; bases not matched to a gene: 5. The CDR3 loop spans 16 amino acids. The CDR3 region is CASSLRTSGIYNEQFF. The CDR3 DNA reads TGCGCCAGCAGCCTTAGGACTAGCGGGATATACAATGAGCAGTTCTTC.

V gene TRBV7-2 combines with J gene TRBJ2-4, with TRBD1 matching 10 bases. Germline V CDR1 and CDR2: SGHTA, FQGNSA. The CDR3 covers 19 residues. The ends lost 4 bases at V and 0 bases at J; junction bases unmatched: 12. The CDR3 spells CASSSWTGGITLAKNIQYF. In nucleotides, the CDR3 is TGTGCCAGCAGCTCCTGGACAGGGGGGATTACTTTAGCCAAAAACATTCAGTACTTC. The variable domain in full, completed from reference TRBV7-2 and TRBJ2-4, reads GAGVSQSPSNKVTEKGKDVELRCDPISGHTALYWYRQSLGQGLEFLIYFQGNSAPDKSGLPSDRFSAERTGGSVSTLTIQRTQQEDSAVYLCASSSWTGGITLAKNIQYFGAGTRLSVL.

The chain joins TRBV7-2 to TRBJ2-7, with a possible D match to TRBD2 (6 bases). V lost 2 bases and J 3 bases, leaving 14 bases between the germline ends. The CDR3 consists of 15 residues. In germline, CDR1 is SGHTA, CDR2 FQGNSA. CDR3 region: CASSLLYTGDYEQYF. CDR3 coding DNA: TGTGCCAGCAGCTTATTGTATACGGGAGACTACGAGCAGTACTTC.

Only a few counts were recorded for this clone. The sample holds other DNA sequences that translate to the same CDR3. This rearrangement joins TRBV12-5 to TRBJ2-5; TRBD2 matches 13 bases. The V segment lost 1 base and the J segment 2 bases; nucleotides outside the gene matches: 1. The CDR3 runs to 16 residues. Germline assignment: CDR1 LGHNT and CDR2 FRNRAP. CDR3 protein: CASGLGLAGGQETQYF. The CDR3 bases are TGTGCTAGTGGTTTGGGACTAGCGGGAGGACAAGAGACCCAGTACTTC.

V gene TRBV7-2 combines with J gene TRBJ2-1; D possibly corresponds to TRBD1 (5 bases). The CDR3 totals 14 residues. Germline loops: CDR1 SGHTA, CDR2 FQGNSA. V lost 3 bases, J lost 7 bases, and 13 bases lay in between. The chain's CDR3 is CASSFTGVRNEQFF. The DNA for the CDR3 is TGTGCCAGCAGCTTTACAGGTGTAAGGAATGAGCAGTTCTTC.